Listed below are T cell receptor beta chains from one sample, sequenced in a study of cytomegalovirus exposure and HLA in healthy donors. Data came from immunoSEQ multiplex PCR; TCRdb stores just in-frame clones and leaves some out. The sample carries about 200,000 clones, about 77% recorded once. Sequences were obtained from PBMCs. The receptors shown here come from a woman in her twenties or thirties in good health and CMV-seronegative. Both conserved end residues are part of each CDR3. Fields, in order: clone size, V gene, D gene, J gene, CDR3 DNA, CDR3 protein. D genes are given only for firm matches. A row's size may be missing; if present it is once, few, many or a size class.

.	TRBV2	.	TRBJ1-1	TGTGCCAGCAGTGATCGGACAGCTGACACTGAAGCTTTCTTT	CASSDRTADTEAFF
.	TRBV5-1	.	TRBJ2-7	TGCGCCAGCACCAAAGACAATCTCGACTACGAGCAGTACTTC	CASTKDNLDYEQYF
.	TRBV18	.	TRBJ2-3	TGTGCCAGCTCACCCAGCTTATCGGGAGTCACAGATACGCAGTATTTT	CASSPSLSGVTDTQYF
.	TRBV29-1	.	TRBJ2-1	TGCAGCGTCATTCCCGGGAAAGCATACAATGAGCAGTTCTTC	CSVIPGKAYNEQFF
once	TRBV7-8	.	TRBJ1-2	TGTGCCAGCAGCCCGGTCAAAGGGGAAAGAGGCTATGGCTACACCTTC	CASSPVKGERGYGYTF
.	TRBV30	.	TRBJ1-5	TGTGCCTGGAGCCCTCGACCCGGGGGGGCTCAGCCCCAGCATTTT	CAWSPRPGGAQPQHF
.	TRBV28	.	TRBJ2-3	TGTGCCAGCAGTTTACAGTTCACAGATACGCAGTATTTT	CASSLQFTDTQYF
.	TRBV4-1	TRBD1	TRBJ2-1	TGCGCCAGCAGCCAAGATAGAGGGGGCGGCAAGGGCGGTGAGCAGTTCTTC	CASSQDRGGGKGGEQFF
.	TRBV5-1	.	TRBJ2-7	TGCGCCAGCAGCTTGGGAGTAGGAGACGAGCAGTACTTC	CASSLGVGDEQYF
.	TRBV5-4	TRBD1	TRBJ2-7	TGTGCCAGCAGCTTGCGGGACAGGGGCTCCTACGAGCAGTACTTC	CASSLRDRGSYEQYF
once	TRBV11-2	TRBD1	TRBJ1-2	TGTGCCAGCAGCAAGACAGGGAGGATTAGCGGCTACACCTTC	CASSKTGRISGYTF
.	TRBV19	TRBD1	TRBJ1-2	TGTGCCAGTAGTGCCGACAGGGAAGGAGGCTACACCTTC	CASSADREGGYTF
.	TRBV5-4	TRBD2	TRBJ2-1	TGTGCCAGCAGCTTGGAAGGACTAGCGGGTTACAATGAGCAGTTCTTC	CASSLEGLAGYNEQFF
.	TRBV12-5	.	TRBJ1-4	TGTGTAGGCGGAGTTGCAACTAATGAAAAACTGTTTTTT	CVGGVATNEKLFF
.	TRBV28	.	TRBJ2-1	TGTGCCAGCAGTAATATAGAAGTTCCCTACAATGAGCAGTTCTTC	CASSNIEVPYNEQFF
.	TRBV28	.	TRBJ2-7	TGTGCCAGCAGTTTGGCCCCGGGGAGTCCCTACGAGCAGTACTTC	CASSLAPGSPYEQYF
.	TRBV10-3	TRBD1	TRBJ2-2	TGTGCCATCAGTGATCACCGGGACAGGGGTACCGGGGAGCTGTTTTTT	CAISDHRDRGTGELFF
.	TRBV7-2	TRBD2	TRBJ2-2	TGTGCCAGCAGCTCAACCCTTGGACTAGCGACCACCGGGGAGCTGTTTTTT	CASSSTLGLATTGELFF
.	TRBV7-9	TRBD1	TRBJ2-7	TGTGCCAGCAGCGCCCGGACAGGGGGACCCTACGAGCAGTACTTC	CASSARTGGPYEQYF
.	TRBV19	TRBD1	TRBJ1-4	TGTGCCAGTCGTGAGCAGGGGGCCTATAATGAAAAACTGTTTTTT	CASREQGAYNEKLFF
.	TRBV19	TRBD1	TRBJ1-6	TGTGCCAGTAGTATGGTAGAGGGGGCGCTTTCACCCCTCCACTTT	CASSMVEGALSPLHF
.	TRBV5-1	.	TRBJ1-1	TGCGCCAGCAGCTTTCTACAGGGTGACACTGAAGCTTTCTTT	CASSFLQGDTEAFF
.	TRBV5-1	.	TRBJ2-3	TGCGCCAGCAGCTTGGGCGGAGCAGATACGCAGTATTTT	CASSLGGADTQYF
.	TRBV9	.	TRBJ2-2	TGTGCCAGCAGCCACAAGAACACCGGGGAGCTGTTTTTT	CASSHKNTGELFF
.	TRBV7-9	TRBD1	TRBJ1-5	TGTGCCCGGGTCGACAGGGGCGTCCAAAGCAATCAGCCCCAGCATTTT	CARVDRGVQSNQPQHF
.	TRBV7-9	.	TRBJ2-7	TGTGCCAGCAGCTCGCGGGGTCCTGCGAAGTACTTC	CASSSRGPAKYF
.	TRBV7-8	.	TRBJ1-5	TGTGCCAGCAGCTCGGGACATTATAGCAATCAGCCCCAGCATTTT	CASSSGHYSNQPQHF
once	TRBV19	.	TRBJ2-1	TGTGCCAGTACCCGGGTCCAGGGGACCCAAGGGAGCAATGAGCAGTTCTTC	CASTRVQGTQGSNEQFF
.	TRBV29-1	.	TRBJ2-5	TGCAGCGTTGATCTTTTTCAGACCCAGTACTTC	CSVDLFQTQYF
.	TRBV7-3	.	TRBJ2-7	TGTGCCAGCAGCCCAGGGGCAGGAGTGATTGGCGAGCAGTACTTC	CASSPGAGVIGEQYF
.	TRBV14	TRBD2	TRBJ2-3	TGTGCCAGCAGCCCATCTAGCGGGAACACTCTCAGCACAGATACGCAGTATTTT	CASSPSSGNTLSTDTQYF
.	TRBV5-1	TRBD1	TRBJ1-2	TGCGCCAGCAGCACCCGGACAGGGATTGATGGCTACACCTTC	CASSTRTGIDGYTF
.	TRBV6-1	.	TRBJ1-2	TGTGCCAGCAGTACGACAGAAGGCTACACCTTC	CASSTTEGYTF
.	TRBV5-4	.	TRBJ2-7	TGTGCCAGCAGCTTAGGGGCCAGGGCTACGCACGAGCAGTACTTC	CASSLGARATHEQYF
.	TRBV6-5	.	TRBJ2-3	TGTGCCAGCAGCCAACGGGGAGATACGCAGTATTTT	CASSQRGDTQYF
.	TRBV5-7	.	TRBJ2-7	TGTGCCAGCAGCTTGGTTCCTACAGCCCACATCTCCTACGAGCAGTACTTC	CASSLVPTAHISYEQYF
.	TRBV5-1	TRBD1	TRBJ1-6	TGCGCCAGCAGCTATACAGGGGACTCACCCCTCCACTTT	CASSYTGDSPLHF
few	TRBV6-5	.	TRBJ2-7	TGTGCCACCGAGACAGAAACCTACGAGCAGTACTTC	CATETETYEQYF
.	TRBV4-2	TRBD1	TRBJ1-4	TGTGCCAGCAGCCCAGGGGGCACCCAACCGATTAATGAAAAACTGTTTTTT	CASSPGGTQPINEKLFF
.	TRBV9	.	TRBJ2-7	TGTGCCAGCAGCGGCGACAACAGGGATCCCTACGAGCAGTACTTC	CASSGDNRDPYEQYF
.	TRBV5-6	.	TRBJ2-1	TGTGCCAGCAGCTTTCAGGGGATGGTCTTGAATGAGCAGTTCTTC	CASSFQGMVLNEQFF
few	TRBV18	TRBD2	TRBJ2-5	TGTGCCAGCTCACCAGGGAGGGGAGAGACCCAGTACTTC	CASSPGRGETQYF
.	TRBV5-4	.	TRBJ2-5	TGTGCCAGCAGCTTTCGAGGGGGTGGCGAGACCCAGTACTTC	CASSFRGGGETQYF
.	TRBV29-1	.	TRBJ2-1	TGCAGCGTTGACAGGGCAGGCGACAATGAGCAGTTCTTC	CSVDRAGDNEQFF
.	TRBV5-1	.	TRBJ1-6	TGCGCCAGCAGCCGACGAAACTCACAGGGCTTAGGACCCCTCCACTTT	CASSRRNSQGLGPLHF
.	TRBV5-1	.	TRBJ2-5	TGCGCCAGCAGCCCTGGGGGGTCGTACCAAGAGACCCAGTACTTC	CASSPGGSYQETQYF
.	TRBV7-8	.	TRBJ1-2	TGTGCCAGCAGCTTAGCGGGCAACAACTATGGCTACACCTTC	CASSLAGNNYGYTF
.	TRBV5-6	.	TRBJ2-7	TGTGCCAGCAGCTTGGACAGGTGGAGCGAGCAGTACTTC	CASSLDRWSEQYF
few	TRBV5-1	.	TRBJ2-1	TGCGCCAGCAGCTTAGCGGCGGCCTACAATGAGCAGTTCTTC	CASSLAAAYNEQFF
once	TRBV7-9	.	TRBJ2-1	TGTGCCAGCAGCCCCCTACTGATCGGGTATGAGCAGTTCTTC	CASSPLLIGYEQFF
.	TRBV6-5	.	TRBJ1-3	TGTGCCAGCAGTTACCACGGAGATTCTGGAAACGCCATATATTTT	CASSYHGDSGNAIYF
once	TRBV13	.	TRBJ2-1	TGTGCCAGCAGCTTCGGGGACAATGAGCAGTTCTTC	CASSFGDNEQFF
.	TRBV5-1	TRBD1	TRBJ1-2	TGCGCCAGCAGCTTGGAAGGGGGCGGAGGCTACACCTTC	CASSLEGGGGYTF
.	TRBV5-1	.	TRBJ2-6	TGCGCCAGCTGCCAGGGGTCTGGGGCCAACGTCCTGACTTTC	CASCQGSGANVLTF
.	TRBV28	.	TRBJ2-5	TGTGCCAGCAGTTTACAGTTTCCGGGACTCCCAACCCAGTACTTC	CASSLQFPGLPTQYF
.	TRBV6-1	TRBD2	TRBJ2-3	TGTGCCAGCAGTGGATCCGGGACTAGCGGGGGGCCCCTAAGGGGTACGCAGTATTTT	CASSGSGTSGGPLRGTQYF
.	TRBV19	.	TRBJ1-2	TGTGCCAGTAGTATGGTAGCAGCCTGGAACTATGGCTACACCTTC	CASSMVAAWNYGYTF